These 10 T cell receptor beta chains were sequenced from one sample in a study of control samples from healthy donors and cancer patients. The assay was immunoSEQ multiplex PCR, and TCRdb's table has in-frame clones only and misses some. Of under 450,000 clones listed, more than 80% are singletons. The specimen sequenced was PBMCs. The receptors shown here come from a man aged 35-49 years with head and neck cancer.

This clone was recorded once. This chain connects TRBV3-1 (or the pseudogene TRBV3-2) to TRBJ2-3; 7 bases map to TRBD2. The J segment lost 4 bases and the V segment lost 0 bases, leaving 7 bases of the junction unmatched. The germline V gene has CDR1 LGHDT and CDR2 YNNKEL (reference sequence). The CDR3 has 16 amino acids. The CDR3 sequence: CASSQEALAEADTQYF. The CDR3 DNA reads as TGTGCCAGCAGCCAAGAGGCGCTAGCGGAAGCAGATACGCAGTATTTT.

The chain is built from TRBV3-1 (or the pseudogene TRBV3-2) and TRBJ1-6, with a weak D call TRBD1 (5 bases). Germline lookup yields CDR1 LGHDT and CDR2 YNNKEL (reference sequence). This CDR3 contains 13 residues. The germline V and J ends were trimmed by 5 bases and 7 bases, with 9 bases remaining between them. The CDR3 is CASSNQGNSPLHF. CDR3 sequence (DNA): TGTGCCAGCAGCAACCAGGGAAATTCACCCCTCCACTTT.

V usage is TRBV11-3 and J usage is TRBJ2-2, with D unclear. Trimming took 2 bases from V and 5 from J, leaving 12 bases between them. The CDR3 extends over 15 amino acids. Germline CDR1 reads SGHNT; CDR2 reads YENEEA. The CDR3 bases are TGTGCCAGCAGCTTATCAGCTTCTAATACCGGGGAGCTGTTTTTT. It is translated as CASSLSASNTGELFF.

V and J are TRBV24-1 and TRBJ2-3; possible D gene TRBD1, 5 bases. The CDR3 is 13 amino acids. CDR1 and CDR2 (germline): KGHDR, SFDVKD. V was shortened by 4 bases and J by 4 bases, with 8 bases between the two germline ends. CDR3 sequence: CATSEQGPDTQYF. In nucleotides, the CDR3 is TGTGCCACCAGTGAGCAGGGCCCAGATACGCAGTATTTT.

The chain links TRBV29-1 to TRBJ1-2; maybe TRBD1 (5 bases). In germline, CDR1 is SQVTM, CDR2 ANQGSEA. This CDR3 region has 14 residues. V was shortened by 6 bases and J by 3 bases, with 17 bases between the two germline ends. CDR3 sequence reads: CSVGVGSSDYGYTF. The CDR3 nucleotides read TGCAGCGTGGGGGTGGGCAGCTCGGACTATGGCTACACCTTC.

The CDR3 sequence is CASSQASGSMYEQYF. In nucleotides, the CDR3 is TGTGCCAGCAGCCAGGCTAGCGGGAGTATGTACGAGCAGTACTTC. J is TRBJ2-7 and V is TRBV14; TRBD2 aligns across 10 bases. Trimming cost V 3 bases and J 4 bases; bases outside gene matches: 6. CDR3 size: 15 residues. CDR1 and CDR2 from the germline V gene are SGHDN and FVKESK. The full variable domain, in which reference TRBV14 and TRBJ2-7 provide the parts outside the CDR3, is EAGVTQFPSHSVIEKGQTVTLRCDPISGHDNLYWYRRVMGKEIKFLLHFVKESKQDESGMPNNRFLAERTGGTYSTLKVQPAELEDSGVYFCASSQASGSMYEQYFGPGTRLTVT.

The table lists this clone with a count of one. The J gene is TRBJ1-1, the V gene TRBV28; D ambiguous. The V gene's germline CDR1 is MDHEN and CDR2 SYDVKM. Trimming removed 6 bases at V and 3 bases at J, with 8 bases between. The CDR3 runs to 12 residues. The CDR3 DNA sequence: TGTGCCAGCAGCCCACGGTACACTGAAGCTTTCTTT. It translates to CASSPRYTEAFF.

The chain recombines TRBV10-1 with TRBJ2-3, with a weak D call TRBD1 (6 bases). CDR3 length: 15 residues. Trimming cost V 7 bases and J 0 bases, with 14 bases left between them. From germline, CDR1 is WNHNN and CDR2 SYGVQD (reference sequence). CDR3 sequence (DNA): TGCGCCAGCACCGAGGGGGTCTCTAGCACAGATACGCAGTATTTT. It codes for CASTEGVSSTDTQYF.

The gene calls are TRBV9 and TRBJ2-2, with 10 bases fitting TRBD2. CDR1 and CDR2 (germline): SGDLS, YYNGEE. The CDR3 loop spans 15 amino acids. Unmatched junction bases numbered 2, after V lost 1 base and J lost 5 bases. The CDR3: CASSVSGRGTGELFF. In DNA form, the CDR3 reads TGTGCCAGCAGCGTAAGCGGGAGGGGGACCGGGGAGCTGTTTTTT.

The chain links TRBV6-6 to TRBJ2-1; D gene unclear. V was clipped by 3 bases and J by 6 bases, with 12 bases between them. From germline, CDR1 is MNHNY and CDR2 SVGAGI (reference sequence). This CDR3 has 14 residues. Here the CDR3 reads CASSYHPRINEQFF. CDR3 nucleotides: TGTGCCAGCAGTTATCATCCTAGAATCAATGAGCAGTTCTTC.